This is a list of T cell receptor beta chains from one sample in a study of shared clonotypes between healthy human individuals. Assay used: immunoSEQ multiplex PCR; TCRdb lists only in-frame clones, some missing. Here the sample spans approximately 2.3 million clones, 85% to 95% being singletons. The sample consisted of naive CD4+ T cells from PBMCs. Source of these receptors: a man between 18 and 29 years old in good health. Some clones in this sample may be carry-over from other donors' samples. Each CDR3 is given with its conserved first and last residue.

cdr3_aa: CASSIASGGETQYF
v_call: TRBV19
j_call: TRBJ2-5

cdr3_aa: CASLPGTSGQETQYF
v_call: TRBV5-8
j_call: TRBJ2-5

cdr3_aa: CSVRDKGKLFF
v_call: TRBV29-1
j_call: TRBJ1-4

cdr3_aa: CASRGTGGAFGYTF
v_call: TRBV2
j_call: TRBJ1-2

cdr3_aa: CSVAVTYEQYF
v_call: TRBV29-1
j_call: TRBJ2-7

cdr3_aa: CAISVGASGTNEQFF
v_call: TRBV10-3
j_call: TRBJ2-1

cdr3_aa: CSVPGQSNTEAFF
v_call: TRBV29-1
j_call: TRBJ1-1

cdr3_aa: CASSYRVNSYQETQYF
v_call: TRBV6-5
j_call: TRBJ2-5

cdr3_aa: CASSEPGLSRDTQYF
v_call: TRBV5-4
j_call: TRBJ2-3

cdr3_aa: CASSFPRGGYQETQYF
v_call: TRBV5-1
j_call: TRBJ2-5

cdr3_aa: CASSEEGPLVATQYF
v_call: TRBV2
j_call: TRBJ2-3

cdr3_aa: CASSQVGQGGNQPQHF
v_call: TRBV4-1
j_call: TRBJ1-5

cdr3_aa: CASSLQQDTEAFF
v_call: TRBV18
j_call: TRBJ1-1